This T cell receptor beta chain came from a study of CD8 T cell repertoires and HIV-1 epitope variants. Study summary: Each of Twenty-five Gag and Nef epitope peptides stimulated a separate culture. Epitopes were three Gag families plus Nef HW9 and YT9.

Assay used: immunoSEQ multiplex PCR; TCRdb lists only in-frame clones, some missing. The sample includes a few thousand clones, around 70% of them seen just once. This clone has a single count. Antigen unknown. The CDR3 extends over 13 amino acids. The ends were cut back, 5 bases at V and 4 bases at J, with 10 bases in the middle. CDR1 SGHRS and CDR2 YFSETQ come from the germline V gene. This sequence originates from a male donor with HIV. The chain uses TRBV5-1 and TRBJ1-3, with unresolved D. Sequences were obtained from cultured CD8+ T cells derived from PBMCs. The CDR3 region has the DNA TGCGCCAGCAGGGAGGGCGGAGGAAACACCATATATTTT. This translates into CASREGGGNTIYF.